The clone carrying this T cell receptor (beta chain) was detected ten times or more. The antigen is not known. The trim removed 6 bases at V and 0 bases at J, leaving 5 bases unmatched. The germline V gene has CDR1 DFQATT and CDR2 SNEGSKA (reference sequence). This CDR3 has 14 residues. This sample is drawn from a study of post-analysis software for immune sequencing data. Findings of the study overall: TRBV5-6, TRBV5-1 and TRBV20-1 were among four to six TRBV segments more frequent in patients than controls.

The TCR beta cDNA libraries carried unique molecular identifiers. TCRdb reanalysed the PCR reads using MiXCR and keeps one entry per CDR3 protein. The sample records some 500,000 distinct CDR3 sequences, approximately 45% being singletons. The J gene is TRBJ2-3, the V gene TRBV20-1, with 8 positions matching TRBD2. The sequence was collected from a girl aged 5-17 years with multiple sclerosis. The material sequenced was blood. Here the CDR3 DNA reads TGCAGTGCGACCACTAGCGGTAGCACAGATACGCAGTATTTT. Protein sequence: CSATTSGSTDTQYF.